The 25 T cell receptor beta chains below come from one sample, sequenced in a study of T cells in Graves' hyperthyroidism and ophthalmopathy. It was RNA transcripts that yielded the amplified TCR beta CDR3 regions. First-round RT-PCR of the TCR CDR3 relied on the HTBI primer set. TCRdb processed the multiplex PCR reads anew with MiXCR; each CDR3 protein has one entry. Seen here are a few hundred thousand distinct CDR3 sequences, about 15% observed once, and the top ten hold under 8%. Sequenced input: blood. These receptors were obtained from a woman aged 25 to 45 with Graves' hyperthyroidism.

This clonotype was found many times. The chain employs TRBV7-9 and TRBJ2-7; 10 bases are a match to TRBD1. This CDR3 is 16 amino acids long. The germline gives CDR1 SEHNR, CDR2 FQNEAQ (reference sequence). The J segment lost 5 bases and the V segment lost 6 bases, leaving 13 bases of the junction unmatched. CDR3 DNA: TGTGCCAGCAGTTCGACCCCCGGGACAGGGGTTGACGAGCAGTACTTC. Amino acid sequence: CASSSTPGTGVDEQYF.

This sequence joins TRBV7-9 and TRBJ1-2, with D uncertain. The V gene's germline CDR1 is SEHNR and CDR2 FQNEAQ (reference sequence). The CDR3 extends over 14 amino acids. V was trimmed by 0 bases and J by 5 bases, leaving 10 bases between them. The CDR3 bases are TGTGCCAGCAGCTTAGCAGGTAGACCTTATGGCTACACCTTC. The encoded protein is CASSLAGRPYGYTF.

The V gene is TRBV6-2 or TRBV6-3, the J gene TRBJ2-7; D may match TRBD1 or TRBD2 (5 bases each). The CDR3 runs 15 residues. V lost 7 bases and J lost 3, with 19 bases in between. Germline values: CDR1 MNHEY, CDR2 SVGEGT. Here the CDR3 reads CASILIRDGNYEQYF. DNA of the CDR3: TGTGCCAGCATTCTCATCCGGGACGGAAACTACGAGCAGTACTTC.

The chain couples TRBV12-3 or TRBV12-4 to TRBJ2-1, with a possible D match to TRBD1 (6 bases). This CDR3 region has 15 residues. Trimming cost V 6 bases and J 2 bases, with 14 bases left between them. The CDR3 sequence: CASRPGHLPYNEQFF. CDR3 nucleotides: TGTGCCAGCAGACCGGGACATCTACCCTACAATGAGCAGTTCTTC.

This clonotype was counted at least ten times. V is TRBV6-1 and J is TRBJ1-5; D not certain. This CDR3 is built from 13 residues. The germline V gene encodes CDR1 MNHNS and CDR2 SASEGT. V lost 2 bases and J 5 bases, leaving 7 bases between the germline ends. As DNA, the CDR3 is TGTGCCAGCAGTGAACACCTTGATCAGCCCCAGCATTTT. Protein product: CASSEHLDQPQHF.

The table lists this clonotype with many counts. The chain carries TRBV20-1 and TRBJ1-5, with a weak D call TRBD1 (6 bases). The CDR3 loop spans 13 amino acids. Germline values: CDR1 DFQATT, CDR2 SNEGSKA (reference sequence). V shed 4 bases and J shed 8 bases, with 15 bases lying between them. CDR3 nucleotide sequence: TGCAGTGCTAAGGGGGGCCAAGGGGAGCCCCAGCATTTT. This sequence encodes CSAKGGQGEPQHF.

This clonotype was observed many times. The rearrangement uses TRBV12-3 or TRBV12-4 and TRBJ1-3; D is uncertain. This CDR3 is built from 15 residues. Between the trimmed V and J ends, which lost 5 bases and 0 bases, there was a span of 11 bases. The CDR3 coding sequence is TGTGCCAGCAGTCAGACGGGGTCCTCTGGAAACACCATATATTTT. Translation: CASSQTGSSGNTIYF.

This clonotype was counted between two and nine times. The genes are TRBV7-3 and TRBJ2-1, with D possibly called TRBD1 or TRBD2 (5 bases each). Trimming stripped 2 bases from V and 9 bases from J, with 14 bases between. There are 14 residues in the CDR3. Per the germline V gene, CDR1 is SGHTA and CDR2 is FQGTGA. The CDR3 loop is CASSLSSGAGEQFF. DNA of the CDR3: TGTGCCAGCAGCTTATCAAGTGGGGCGGGTGAGCAGTTCTTC.

This clonotype has at least ten counts. The CDR3 is CASSLRLAHNEQFF. CDR3 DNA: TGTGCCAGCAGTTTAAGACTAGCCCACAATGAGCAGTTCTTC. The chain is built from TRBV12-3 or TRBV12-4 and TRBJ2-1; 7 positions agree with TRBD2. Trimming cost V 2 bases and J 5 bases; bases outside gene matches: 3. CDR3 length: 14 amino acids.

In this sample, this clonotype turned up many times. The V gene is TRBV2, the J gene TRBJ1-1; D remains ambiguous. Trimming stripped 6 bases from V and 0 bases from J, with 8 bases between. Germline assignment: CDR1 SNHLY and CDR2 FYNNEI. The CDR3 extends over 13 amino acids. The CDR3 DNA reads as TGTGCCAGCAGCGGACGGTTGAACACTGAAGCTTTCTTT. Protein: CASSGRLNTEAFF.

This chain links TRBV20-1 with TRBJ2-1, with 11 bases matching TRBD2. The CDR3 runs to 14 residues. Germline CDR1 and CDR2: DFQATT and SNEGSKA (reference sequence). The CDR3 bases are TGCATCCTGGAGGCTAGCGGGGGGTACAATGAGCAGTTCTTC. This sequence encodes CILEASGGYNEQFF.

This chain uses TRBV20-1 with TRBJ2-1; 8 positions match TRBD2. This CDR3 contains 13 residues. Germline assignment: CDR1 DFQATT and CDR2 SNEGSKA (reference sequence). The V and J ends lost 6 bases and 8 bases, in that order; junction bases with no gene match: 9. This CDR3 is CSAVVAGPDEQFF. In DNA form, the CDR3 reads TGCAGTGCCGTGGTAGCGGGACCAGATGAGCAGTTCTTC.

This clonotype was recorded a few times. V is TRBV28 and J is TRBJ1-6; 7 bases match TRBD1. This CDR3 is built from 13 residues. CDR1 is MDHEN and CDR2 is SYDVKM in the germline V gene. V shed 8 bases and J 5 bases; nucleotides not matched to a gene: 3. In DNA, the CDR3 is TGTGCCAGCCAGGGGGTTAATAATTCACCCCTCCACTTT. Amino acids: CASQGVNNSPLHF.

This clonotype was detected ten times or more. The chain combines TRBV2 with TRBJ1-2; no reliable D call. Germline V gene lookup returns CDR1 SNHLY and CDR2 FYNNEI. V was cut by 4 bases and J by 3 bases, with 9 bases left in between. There are 13 residues in the CDR3. The CDR3 sequence: CASSVESDYGYTF. The CDR3 nucleotides are TGTGCCAGCAGTGTTGAGTCGGACTATGGCTACACCTTC.

The chain uses TRBV7-8 and TRBJ2-7, with D perhaps matching TRBD2 (5 bases). This CDR3 is built from 14 residues. Looked up from germline, CDR1 is SGHVS and CDR2 is FQNEAQ. With 1 base removed from V and 6 bases from J, the gap between germline ends came to 13 bases. The DNA of the CDR3 is TGTGCCAGCAGCTTAGTAGTGGAGGTGCGCGAGCAGTACTTC. Translating gives CASSLVVEVREQYF.

The chain links TRBV9 to TRBJ2-7; no firm D call. Germline CDR1 and CDR2: SGDLS and YYNGEE. With 0 bases removed from V and 0 bases from J, the gap between germline ends came to 7 bases. The CDR3 is made up of 14 amino acids. The CDR3 protein is CASSVEVYSYEQYF. For the CDR3, the DNA is TGTGCCAGCAGCGTAGAAGTTTACTCCTACGAGCAGTACTTC.

In the case of this clonotype: This clone may be a read error of a much larger clone one base away. The V and J genes are TRBV5-1 and TRBJ1-1; a weak D match, TRBD1 (6 bases). The CDR3 spans 16 residues. Trimming cost V 6 bases and J 6 bases, with 24 bases left between them. Germline values: CDR1 SGHRS, CDR2 YFSETQ. This CDR3 reads CASKEGGGGGNAEAFF. CDR3 coding DNA: TGCGCCAGCAAGGAGGGGGGTGGAGGGGGAAACGCTGAAGCTTTCTTT.

This clonotype was counted only a few times. The V and J genes are TRBV19 and TRBJ1-2, with 10 bases matching TRBD1. CDR1 is LNHDA, CDR2 SQIVND, per germline (reference sequence). This CDR3 has 15 residues. J was trimmed by 4 bases and V by 5 bases; bases with no gene match: 7. The CDR3 DNA follows: TGTGCCAGTAGTGGGGGACAGGGGACCACCTATGGCTACACCTTC. Amino acid sequence: CASSGGQGTTYGYTF.

The table lists this clonotype with many counts. J is TRBJ1-1 and V is TRBV5-1; a possible D gene is TRBD1 (5 bases). V was pared by 2 bases and J by 8 bases, with 10 bases between. Germline values: CDR1 SGHRS, CDR2 YFSETQ. This CDR3 has 12 residues. The CDR3 DNA reads TGCGCCAGCAGCTTCACAGGACCCGAAGCTTTCTTT. This translates into CASSFTGPEAFF. The full variable domain, with the rest looked up from reference TRBV5-1 and TRBJ1-1, is KAGVTQTPRYLIKTRGQQVTLSCSPISGHRSVSWYQQTPGQGLQFLFEYFSETQRNKGNFPGRFSGRQFSNSRSEMNVSTLELGDSALYLCASSFTGPEAFFGQGTRLTVV.

There are many counts of this clonotype. The rearrangement uses TRBV19 and TRBJ1-5; D is possibly TRBD1 (5 bases). Trimming pared 7 bases from V and 11 bases from J, leaving 21 bases between. CDR3 size: 14 residues. Germline loops: CDR1 LNHDA, CDR2 SQIVND (reference sequence). CDR3 sequence reads: CASTTWDGHTSQHF. The CDR3 region has the DNA TGTGCCAGTACCACCTGGGACGGCCATACGTCCCAGCATTTT.

J is TRBJ2-1 and V is TRBV28; 7 bases map to TRBD1. Trimming at V came to 1 base and at J to 8 bases, leaving 8 bases not matched to a gene. Germline CDR1 MDHEN, CDR2 SYDVKM. The CDR3 contains 15 residues. The CDR3 is CASSLFEGAGDEQFF. CDR3 DNA: TGTGCCAGCAGTTTATTTGAGGGGGCGGGCGATGAGCAGTTCTTC.

This clonotype has a count of ten or more. CDR3 sequence: CASRLSGSPQETQYF. The CDR3 region has the DNA TGTGCCAGCAGGCTCAGCGGGAGCCCCCAAGAGACCCAGTACTTC. The chain carries TRBV2 and TRBJ2-5; 8 bases are a match to TRBD2. Per the germline V gene, CDR1 is SNHLY and CDR2 is FYNNEI. V dropped 6 bases and J dropped 1; count of bases not matched to a gene: 7. The CDR3 contains 15 residues.

This clonotype occurred many times. The rearrangement joins TRBV28 to TRBJ1-2; D might be TRBD1 (6 bases). Germline V gene data show CDR1 as MDHEN and CDR2 as SYDVKM. Trimming took 3 bases from V and 1 from J, leaving 21 bases between them. This CDR3 spans 18 amino acids. The CDR3 loop is CASSLPGAIEGGNYGYTF. The CDR3 bases are TGTGCCAGCAGTTTGCCGGGGGCGATTGAAGGGGGTAACTATGGCTACACCTTC.

The V gene is TRBV11-2, the J gene TRBJ2-5, with 9 bases that match TRBD2. J gave up 4 bases and V 1 base, and 7 bases lay outside the gene matches. The CDR3 extends over 16 amino acids. Germline assignment: CDR1 SGHAT and CDR2 FQNNGV. The CDR3 DNA follows: TGTGCCAGCAGCTTAGGGACTAGCGAGAGAGGAGAGACCCAGTACTTC. As protein: CASSLGTSERGETQYF.

To note about this clonotype: A much bigger clone sits one base away, suggesting this may be a read error. J is TRBJ2-5 and V is TRBV7-2; 14 positions agree with TRBD2. The J call is doubtful: the DNA matches TRBJ2-1 better. Germline values: CDR1 SGHTA, CDR2 FQGNSA. There are 16 residues in the CDR3. The CDR3 DNA sequence: TGTGCCAGCAGCTATAGACTAGCGGGAGGGCAAGAGACCCAGTTCTTC. It codes for CASSYRLAGGQETQFF.